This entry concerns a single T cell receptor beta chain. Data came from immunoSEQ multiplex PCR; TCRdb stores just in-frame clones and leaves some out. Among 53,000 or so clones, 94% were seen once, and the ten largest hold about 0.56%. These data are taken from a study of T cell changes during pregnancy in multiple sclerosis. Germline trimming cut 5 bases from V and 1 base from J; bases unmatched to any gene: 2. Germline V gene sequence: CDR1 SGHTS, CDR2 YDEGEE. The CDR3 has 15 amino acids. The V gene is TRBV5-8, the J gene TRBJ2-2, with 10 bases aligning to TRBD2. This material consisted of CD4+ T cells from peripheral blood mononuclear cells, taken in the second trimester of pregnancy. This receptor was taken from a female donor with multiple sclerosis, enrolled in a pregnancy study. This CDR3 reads CASRIAGGNTGELFF. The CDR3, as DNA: TGTGCCAGCAGGATAGCGGGGGGGAACACCGGGGAGCTGTTTTTT. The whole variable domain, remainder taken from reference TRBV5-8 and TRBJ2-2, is EAGVTQSPTHLIKTRGQQATLRCSPISGHTSVYWYQQALGLGLQFLLWYDEGEERNRGNFPPRFSGRQFPNYSSELNVNALELEDSALYLCASRIAGGNTGELFFGEGSRLTVL.